This T cell receptor (beta chain) originates from a study of shared clonotypes between healthy human individuals. Study background: Every donor yielded three CD4 naive, three CD4 memory, two CD8 naive and one CD8 memory plate. Whole-study results and caveats: Non-shared clonotypes had lower generation probabilities than those shared by all four donors.

The split of CD4+ cells yielded CD45RA+ naive and CD45RA-negative memory subsets. Genomic DNA from each subset was divided evenly over several immunoSEQ plates. Profiling relied on immunoSEQ multiplex PCR, and the TCRdb table lists in-frame clones only, not all of them. The data hold nearly 750,000 clones, with roughly 72% observed a single time. Comment on this clone: The antigen remains undetermined.

The sequence was obtained from a woman aged 25 to 39 in good health. The sequenced sample consisted of memory CD4+ T cells sorted from blood. Regarding subset: CD45RA-negative fraction.

CDR3 in amino acids: CASSLAGFNTEAFF. The CDR3 DNA is TGTGCCAGCAGCTTGGCAGGATTTAACACTGAAGCTTTCTTT. V is TRBV5-6 and J is TRBJ1-1; the D is unclear. Germline CDR1 SGHDT, CDR2 YYEEEE. Trimming stripped 0 bases from V and 2 bases from J, with 8 bases between. The CDR3 contains 14 residues.